These 17 T cell receptor beta chains came from one sample sequenced in a study of OX40 agonist ivuxolimab in advanced cancers. TCRdb's table, derived via immunoSEQ multiplex PCR, lists solely in-frame clones and lacks some. The data show about 73,000 clones, approximately 91% seen once. The sample was CD4+ or CD8+ T cells sorted from blood, taken in a trial of the OX40 agonist ivuxolimab. The source is an adult with an advanced solid tumor such as melanoma, head and neck, liver or kidney cancer.

The V and J genes are TRBV5-1 and TRBJ1-5; 9 nucleotides line up with TRBD1. V gave up 1 base and J gave up 5 bases; unmatched junction bases: 4. The germline CDR1 and CDR2 sequences are SGHRS and YFSETQ. The CDR3 consists of 15 residues. Written as DNA, the CDR3 is TGCGCCAGCAGCTTGTTGACAGGGGGGGATCAGCCCCAGCATTTT. It translates to CASSLLTGGDQPQHF.

The chain recombines TRBV27 with TRBJ1-6; weak D call: TRBD1 (6 bases). Trimming cost V 3 bases and J 6 bases, with 12 bases left between them. CDR3 length: 15 residues. The V gene's germline CDR1 is MNHEY and CDR2 SMNVEV (reference sequence). CDR3 nucleotide sequence: TGTGCCAGCAGTTTTGCAGGGGTCGGTAATTCACCCCTCCACTTT. As protein: CASSFAGVGNSPLHF.

J is TRBJ2-7 and V is TRBV9; possibly TRBD2 for D (5 bases). Germline V CDR1 and CDR2: SGDLS, YYNGEE. V was clipped by 3 bases and J by 7 bases, with 23 bases between them. This CDR3 contains 16 residues. As DNA, the CDR3 is TGTGCCAGCAGCGGGCAGACGTCTTCAAAAACGGGGGAGCAGTACTTC. Protein: CASSGQTSSKTGEQYF.

This chain connects TRBV6-1 to TRBJ2-4; TRBD1 might be the D (5 bases). This CDR3 region has 14 residues. V gave up 4 bases and J gave up 6 bases, with 13 bases separating them. Looked up from germline, CDR1 is MNHNS and CDR2 is SASEGT. The CDR3 DNA sequence: TGTGCCAGCAGTGCAGCAGGGATACTAAACATTCAGTACTTC. Translated: CASSAAGILNIQYF.

The chain couples TRBV19 to TRBJ2-1; TRBD1 matches 7 bases. The CDR3 has 14 residues. The V gene's germline CDR1 is LNHDA and CDR2 SQIVND (reference sequence). With V trimmed by 3 bases and J by 6 bases, 5 bases remained unmatched. In DNA form, the CDR3 reads TGTGCCAGTAGTATTGGACAGGTGCTCAATGAGCAGTTCTTC. It codes for CASSIGQVLNEQFF.

The chain combines TRBV7-3 with TRBJ2-1; the D gene is possibly TRBD2 (6 bases). The CDR3 totals 13 residues. Germline V CDR1 and CDR2: SGHTA, FQGTGA. V was cut by 2 bases and J by 7 bases, with 9 bases left in between. CDR3: CASSLFSGNEQFF. The CDR3 DNA sequence: TGTGCCAGCAGCTTATTCAGCGGGAATGAGCAGTTCTTC.

V gene TRBV5-4 combines with J gene TRBJ2-7; TRBD1 aligns across 10 bases. The length of the CDR3 is 14 residues. With 4 bases clipped from V and 3 bases from J, the junction kept 4 bases outside the gene matches. Germline assignment: CDR1 SGHNT and CDR2 YYREEE (reference sequence). The CDR3 DNA follows: TGTGCCAGCAGCGCGGGACAGGGGAACTACGAGCAGTACTTC. This gives the protein CASSAGQGNYEQYF. The whole variable domain, remainder taken from reference TRBV5-4 and TRBJ2-7, is ETGVTQSPTHLIKTRGQQVTLRCSSQSGHNTVSWYQQALGQGPQFIFQYYREEENGRGNFPPRFSGLQFPNYSSELNVNALELDDSALYLCASSAGQGNYEQYFGPGTRLTVT.

This clone has just one count. The chain is built from TRBV27 and TRBJ2-1, with TRBD2 matching over 9 bases. V shed 6 bases and J 5 bases; nucleotides not matched to a gene: 17. The germline gives CDR1 MNHEY, CDR2 SMNVEV (reference sequence). The CDR3 has 18 residues. The CDR3 nucleotides read TGTGCCAGCAGGTACAAGTTCGGAAGGCTAGCGGGGCACAATGAGCAGTTCTTC. Its protein is CASRYKFGRLAGHNEQFF.

The chain uses TRBV10-3 and TRBJ2-3; the D is unclear. Trimming took 0 bases from V and 3 from J, leaving 13 bases between them. The CDR3 length is 16 residues. Germline V gives CDR1 ENHRY, CDR2 SYGVKD. As DNA, the CDR3 is TGTGCCATCAGTGAGTCGCGACACGGTTTTACAGATACGCAGTATTTT. Protein product: CAISESRHGFTDTQYF.

J is TRBJ2-1 and V is TRBV10-3, with 14 positions matching TRBD2. The CDR3 loop spans 15 amino acids. From germline, CDR1 is ENHRY and CDR2 SYGVKD. V was pared by 9 bases and J by 4 bases, with 5 bases of the junction left unmatched. CDR3 residues: CAIGTSGGRYNEQFF. The DNA of the CDR3 is TGTGCCATAGGGACTAGCGGGGGCCGTTACAATGAGCAGTTCTTC.

V is TRBV10-3 and J is TRBJ2-7; the D is unclear. The CDR3 length is 11 residues. The V and J ends lost 10 bases and 6 bases respectively, with 13 bases between them. Germline V CDR1 and CDR2: ENHRY, SYGVKD. The CDR3 DNA sequence: TGTGCCACCGGACCGTCTCGCGAGCAGTACTTC. This translates into CATGPSREQYF.

The chain uses TRBV6-6 and TRBJ1-1; a weak D match, TRBD1 (5 bases). This CDR3 contains 11 residues. V was pared by 6 bases and J by 3 bases, with 5 bases between. The germline V gene encodes CDR1 MNHNY and CDR2 SVGAGI (reference sequence). The DNA of the CDR3 is TGTGCCAGCAGGGGGGACACTGAAGCTTTCTTT. Translated, it gives CASRGDTEAFF.

The chain uses TRBV7-3 and TRBJ1-1; weak D call: TRBD1 (5 bases). Germline CDR1 is SGHTA and CDR2 is FQGTGA. CDR3 length: 17 amino acids. The V gene lost 5 bases and the J gene lost 4 bases, with 23 bases spanning the gap. The CDR3 sequence: CASSRGGAGRGSTEAFF. Written as DNA, the CDR3 is TGTGCCAGCAGCAGAGGCGGGGCAGGGCGGGGGAGCACTGAAGCTTTCTTT.

V usage is TRBV11-2 and J usage is TRBJ2-2, with unresolved D. This CDR3 is built from 15 residues. V lost 4 bases and J lost 4, with 13 bases in between. Per germline, CDR1 SGHAT and CDR2 FQNNGV. The CDR3 DNA follows: TGTGCCAGCAGCTACCTCCAGAGTGCCACCGGGGAGCTGTTTTTT. Its protein product is CASSYLQSATGELFF.

The J gene is TRBJ2-7, the V gene TRBV6-6, with TRBD1 identical over 7 bases. Trimming cost V 0 bases and J 8 bases; bases outside gene matches: 10. The CDR3 extends over 15 amino acids. CDR1 MNHNY and CDR2 SVGAGI come from the germline V gene (reference sequence). The CDR3: CASSYSIRRGSQQYF. For the CDR3, the DNA is TGTGCCAGCAGTTACTCGATCCGCAGGGGGTCGCAGCAGTACTTC.

The CDR3 sequence: CASSPRQGVLSETQYF. DNA for the CDR3: TGTGCCAGCAGCCCGAGACAGGGGGTGCTTTCGGAGACCCAGTACTTC. The chain uses TRBV7-9 and TRBJ2-5; 9 bases fit TRBD1. CDR3 length: 16 residues. Germline V gene lookup returns CDR1 SEHNR and CDR2 FQNEAQ (reference sequence). J was trimmed by 5 bases and V by 5 bases; bases with no gene match: 12.

The count of this clone is one. The V gene is TRBV6-1, the J gene TRBJ2-1; TRBD2 matches 13 bases. CDR3 size: 15 residues. CDR1 and CDR2 (germline): MNHNS, SASEGT. J lost 4 bases, V lost 3 bases, and 0 bases had no gene match. The CDR3 nucleotides read TGTGCCAGCAGTGAGGGACTAGCGGGGTACAATGAGCAGTTCTTC. It codes for CASSEGLAGYNEQFF.